These 7 T cell receptor beta chains came from one sample sequenced in a study of molecular identifiers for immune sequencing clone quantification. MiXCR, applied by TCRdb to the PCR reads, yields one record per CDR3 protein. The sample lists approximately 500,000 distinct CDR3 sequences, 25% occurring once. Sequenced material: naive CD8+ T cells from blood, with Jurkat cell RNA spiked in. The subset here: FACS-sorted CD8+CD4-CCR7+CD45RA+ naive T cells. These receptors originate from a human donor in good health. Some libraries in this study had Jurkat cell RNA spiked in.

This clonotype was seen a few times. The V gene is TRBV11-2, the J gene TRBJ2-7; D unclear. This CDR3 is built from 13 residues. The ends were cut back, 5 bases at V and 2 bases at J, with 10 bases in the middle. Germline lookup yields CDR1 SGHAT and CDR2 FQNNGV. The CDR3 sequence: CASSRRDPYEQYF. The CDR3 nucleotides are TGTGCCAGCAGCCGAAGGGATCCCTACGAGCAGTACTTC.

This clonotype has at least ten counts. This sequence joins TRBV20-1 and TRBJ2-7; D is unclear. The germline V and J ends were trimmed by 3 bases and 3 bases, with 9 bases remaining between them. The CDR3 length is 12 residues. Germline V CDR1 and CDR2: DFQATT, SNEGSKA (reference sequence). CDR3 sequence reads: CSASLLNYEQYF. The CDR3 DNA is TGCAGTGCTAGTTTACTTAACTACGAGCAGTACTTC.

With regard to this clonotype: This could be a read error, since a much larger clone is one nucleotide away. The CDR3 carries no conserved terminal phenylalanine or tryptophan, so it likely arises from a read error. The rearrangement links TRBV5-1 to TRBJ2-7, with 10 bases that match TRBD2. The CDR3 is 14 amino acids. Germline CDR1 is SGHRS and CDR2 is YFSETQ. V lost 4 bases and J lost 2; bases outside the gene matches: 3. Here the CDR3 reads CASSRTSGPYEQYS. CDR3 DNA: TGCGCCAGCAGCAGGACTAGCGGTCCCTACGAGCAGTACTCC.

About this clonotype itself: Since a much larger clone is just one base distant, this may be a read error. CDR3 in amino acids: CSARRRSSYEQHF. The CDR3 DNA follows: TGCAGTGCTAGAAGGCGGAGCTCCTACGAGCAGCACTTC. The rearrangement joins TRBV20-1 to TRBJ2-7, with D uncertain. The CDR3 is 13 amino acids. Germline V lookup: CDR1 DFQATT, CDR2 SNEGSKA (reference sequence).

This clonotype was found a few times. This chain connects TRBV5-6 to TRBJ2-7; 9 bases fit TRBD2. From germline, CDR1 is SGHDT and CDR2 YYEEEE. This CDR3 comprises 15 residues. Losses at the gene ends were 3 bases for V and 4 bases for J; bases not matched to a gene: 8. CDR3: CASSWWNSGSYEQYF. As DNA, the CDR3 is TGTGCCAGCAGCTGGTGGAATAGCGGGAGTTACGAGCAGTACTTC.

This clonotype was seen repeatedly, ten times or more. The V and J genes are TRBV5-5 and TRBJ1-1; D unresolved. Per germline, CDR1 SGHKS and CDR2 YYEKEE (reference sequence). There are 12 residues in the CDR3. The germline V and J ends were trimmed by 1 base and 4 bases, with 5 bases remaining between them. The CDR3 nucleotides read TGTGCCAGCAGCTTGACGACCACTGAAGCTTTCTTT. This translates into CASSLTTTEAFF. The full variable domain, rest sourced from reference TRBV5-5 and TRBJ1-1, is DAGVTQSPTHLIKTRGQQVTLRCSPISGHKSVSWYQQVLGQGPQFIFQYYEKEERGRGNFPDRFSARQFPNYSSELNVNALLLGDSALYLCASSLTTTEAFFGQGTRLTVV.

This chain uses TRBV6-2 or TRBV6-3 with TRBJ2-7; 8 nucleotides line up with TRBD2. CDR1 is MNHEY, CDR2 SVGEGT, per germline. V lost 8 bases and J lost 2; bases outside the gene matches: 11. The CDR3 consists of 15 residues. The CDR3 region is CASGPYSGITYEQYF. CDR3 nucleotide sequence: TGTGCCAGCGGCCCCTATAGCGGGATTACCTACGAGCAGTACTTC.